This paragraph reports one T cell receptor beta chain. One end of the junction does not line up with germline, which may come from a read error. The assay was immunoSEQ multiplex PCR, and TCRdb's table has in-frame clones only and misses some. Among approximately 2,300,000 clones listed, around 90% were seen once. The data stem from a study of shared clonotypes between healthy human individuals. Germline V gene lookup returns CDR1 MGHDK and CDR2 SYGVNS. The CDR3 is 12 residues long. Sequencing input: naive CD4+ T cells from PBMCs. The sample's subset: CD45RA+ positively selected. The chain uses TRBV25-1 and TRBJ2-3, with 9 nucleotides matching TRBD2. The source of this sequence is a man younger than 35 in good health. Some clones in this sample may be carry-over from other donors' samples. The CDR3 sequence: CASSEFPSGEFF. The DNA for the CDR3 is TGTGCCAGCAGTGAATTTCCTAGCGGGGAGTTTTTT. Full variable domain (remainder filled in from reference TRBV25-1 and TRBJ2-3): EADIYQTPRYLVIGTGKKITLECSQTMGHDKMYWYQQDPGMELHLIHYSYGVNSTEKGDLSSESTVSRIRTEHFPLTLESARPSHTSQYLCASSEFPSGEFFGPGTRLTVL.